The entry that follows covers one T cell receptor beta chain sequence. Germline V gives CDR1 SGHNT, CDR2 YYREEE (reference sequence). With V trimmed by 4 bases and J by 4 bases, 7 bases remained unmatched. The CDR3 length is 15 residues. Sequencing was performed with immunoSEQ multiplex PCR; in TCRdb, only in-frame clones are kept and a portion is missing. The profile shows approximately 200,000 clones, 80% to 85% of them singletons. The study recruited people aged about 18 to 90 years across 24 US areas. Either two negative PCRs, clearance, or symptom resolution qualified Cohort 3 donors as recovered. The source of the sample is a study of blood T cell repertoires in COVID-19.

Material: PBMCs or T cells enriched from blood (not recorded which). The clonotype was recovered from a man aged 40-49 years who had recovered from COVID-19. This chain uses TRBV5-4 with TRBJ2-2; 7 nucleotides match TRBD2. The CDR3 here is CASSVGGRGTGELFF. The CDR3 DNA follows: TGTGCCAGCAGCGTCGGGGGGAGGGGCACCGGGGAGCTGTTTTTT.